This TCR beta chain was retrieved from a study of shared clonotypes between healthy human individuals. J was trimmed by 3 bases and V by 6 bases; bases with no gene match: 8. CDR1 and CDR2 from the germline V gene are SNHLY and FYNNEI. The CDR3 has 16 amino acids. Data came from immunoSEQ multiplex PCR; TCRdb stores just in-frame clones and leaves some out. The table includes over a million clones, about 96% detected once. Sequenced input: naive CD4+ T cells sorted from blood. Documented subset: CD45RA+ positively selected. This clonotype originated in a man between 25 and 39 years old in good health. The rearrangement links TRBV2 to TRBJ1-4; TRBD1 matches 9 bases. The CDR3 DNA sequence: TGTGCCAGCAGGACTGACAGGGGGTCCGCTAATGAAAAACTGTTTTTT. It is translated as CASRTDRGSANEKLFF.